This T cell receptor beta chain came from a study of blood T cell repertoires in COVID-19 (dated by TCRdb to 2020 to 2021). About the investigation overall: Collaborator samples came from the United States, Italy and Spain and covered acute and convalescent phases of COVID-19. The prospective study material was composed of cDNA or gDNA derived from T cells, B-cell-depleted T cells, or PBMCs. The repertoires were made available in a free public database intended to serve as a resource for research on the immune response to SARS-CoV-2. Sample metadata almost always included a de-identified subject ID, COVID-19 status, age in years and sex. Deeply sampled blood TCRbeta repertoires from subjects exposed to, actively infected with, or recovered from COVID-19 were included in the dataset. Where available, HLA class I and class II types were obtained from metadata supplied by the sample provider rather than from assay-based typing. Samples were obtained from the ongoing ImmuneRACE study (first 160 participants) and from about 1,300 subjects provided by 6 global collaborators. General findings and caveats noted by the study authors: How much clinical and demographic metadata was included differed by source and by participant, and the metadata was provided uncurated.

Concerning this clone: No cognate antigen has been identified for it. No much larger clonotype is one base removed from it; base qualities were not supplied.

Here V drops 4 bases and J drops 4 bases, and the junction holds 6 bases not matched to any gene. Looking up the germline V gene yields CDR1 MDHEN and CDR2 SYDVKM. The CDR3 contains 14 residues, cysteine and phenylalanine counted. Only the CDR3 part of the read is kept: 42 bases, read in frame from the first base. Participants in the prospective study were enrolled through a virtual design, were aged about 18 to 90 years, and lived in roughly 26 United States geographic areas. To assign participants to cohorts, the prospective study relied on clinical history that participants themselves reported in a screening survey and a study questionnaire. For ImmuneRACE Cohort 3, a participant was defined as recovered based on two consecutive negative NP/OP PCR tests, clearance by a healthcare professional, or resolution of symptoms. Each participant in the prospective study had whole blood, serum and a nasopharyngeal or oropharyngeal swab collected by mobile phlebotomists. Participants in the prospective study had the option to provide additional blood draws and questionnaires over an approximately 2-month period. Before DNA extraction, blood samples from the prospective study were shipped at room temperature or frozen.

TCRbeta CDR3 regions were amplified from genomic DNA by means of the immunoSEQ Assay, a bias-controlled multiplex PCR. As for the authors' bioinformatics: Within the assay, amplification of reference gene primers was used to estimate how many nucleated cells each sample contained. Sequence reads were collapsed and filtered to measure the absolute abundance of every unique TCRbeta CDR3 rearrangement. Productive Simpson clonality was computed per sample as the square root of Simpson's diversity index over productive rearrangements. What TCRdb holds here is the immuneACCESS table cut down to in-frame rearrangements. Part of the clones is not present; checked against another copy, under half of the missing clones reflect an unresolved V gene, and the others are unexplained. Clonal size and the V and J genes are those of that table, whereas D and trimming came from the DNA. Counted in this sample were 250,000 to 350,000 clones; over 75% of them appeared once. Of the sample, 0.9% to 1.2% falls within the top ten clones.

Sequencing was carried out using PBMCs or T cells enriched from blood (not recorded which). The V gene is TRBV28 and the J gene is TRBJ2-7; TRBD1 aligns with 8 central bases. The TCR was taken from a woman aged 25-40 years who had recovered from COVID-19. This receptor carries the CDR3 CASSSGTGKYEQYF. The DNA sequence is as follows: TGTGCCAGCAGTTCCGGGACAGGAAAATACGAGCAGTACTTC.